The source of this TCR beta chain is a study of blood T cell repertoires in COVID-19. Study-wide background: In each case, the material was cDNA or gDNA derived from T cells, B-cell-depleted T cells, or PBMCs.

Donors were grouped by their self-reported clinical history. Cohort 3 recovered donors had two negative PCRs, clearance, or symptom resolution. Clones were sequenced by immunoSEQ multiplex PCR, and TCRdb holds only the in-frame ones, with some missing. The profile shows 150,000 to 200,000 clones, just over 85% of them singletons. Sequenced material: PBMCs or T cells enriched from blood (not recorded which). This clonotype originated in a woman aged 18-35 years who had recovered from COVID-19.

The CDR3 sequence: CASSVYSGTSTGELFF. DNA of the CDR3: TGTGCCAGCAGCGTATACTCCGGGACTAGCACCGGGGAGCTGTTTTTT. V gene TRBV9 combines with J gene TRBJ2-2, with 8 bases fitting TRBD2. This CDR3 is 16 amino acids long. Per germline, CDR1 SGDLS and CDR2 YYNGEE. V dropped 1 base and J dropped 4; count of bases not matched to a gene: 6.